These 10 T cell receptor beta chains share one sample of origin, sequenced in a study of graft-versus-host responses after intestinal transplantation. Sequenced by immunoSEQ multiplex PCR; TCRdb stores in-frame clones only, minus some. Counted here are about 50,000 clones, around 90% occurring once; the ten biggest clones make up roughly 2.7%. These receptors have no identified antigens. The sample in question was unstimulated CD4+ T cells sorted from spleen or lymph node cells, obtained before transplant. The receptors shown here come from a human donor who was the organ donor for an intestinal transplant.

The rearrangement uses TRBV12-5 and TRBJ2-2, with 12 bases that match TRBD2. Germline values: CDR1 LGHNT, CDR2 FRNRAP. The CDR3 sequence is 17 residues long. V was clipped by 5 bases and J by 5 bases; unmatched bases: 9. CDR3 amino acids: CASGPKTSGSSTGELFF. Written as DNA, the CDR3 is TGTGCTAGTGGTCCCAAGACTAGCGGGAGTTCAACCGGGGAGCTGTTTTTT.

The V and J genes are TRBV9 and TRBJ2-2; maybe TRBD2 (6 bases). This CDR3 contains 15 residues. Germline assignment: CDR1 SGDLS and CDR2 YYNGEE. V shed 6 bases and J shed 1 base, with 13 bases lying between them. The CDR3 reads CASTPLGGNTGELFF. The CDR3 DNA is TGTGCCAGCACCCCTCTGGGGGGGAACACCGGGGAGCTGTTTTTT.

V is TRBV5-6 and J is TRBJ1-5; 7 bases agree with TRBD1. J lost 5 bases, V lost 0 bases, and 5 bases had no gene match. The germline V gene has CDR1 SGHDT and CDR2 YYEEEE. This CDR3 comprises 15 residues. The CDR3 region is CASSLVRDRHQPQHF. As DNA, the CDR3 is TGTGCCAGCAGCTTGGTTCGGGACAGACATCAGCCCCAGCATTTT.

This chain connects TRBV7-9 to TRBJ2-7, with TRBD2 matching over 16 bases. The trim removed 1 base at V and 5 bases at J, leaving 8 bases unmatched. The germline CDR1 and CDR2 sequences are SEHNR and FQNEAQ (reference sequence). This CDR3 contains 18 residues. CDR3: CASSLGFGTSGRANEQYF. The CDR3 bases are TGTGCCAGCAGCTTAGGGTTCGGGACTAGCGGGAGGGCCAACGAGCAGTACTTC.

The CDR3 sequence: CANGQGPNNEQFF. The CDR3 DNA reads TGCGCCAACGGACAGGGACCCAACAATGAGCAGTTCTTC. The chain joins TRBV5-1 to TRBJ2-1; 8 bases match TRBD1. The germline V gene encodes CDR1 SGHRS and CDR2 YFSETQ. CDR3 size: 13 residues. Trimming removed 9 bases from V and 5 bases from J; junction bases left unmatched: 7.

In DNA form, the CDR3 reads TGTGCCAGCAGCTTCCGCGACAGGGGGGGCAATCCCTACAATGAGCAGTTCTTC. Its protein is CASSFRDRGGNPYNEQFF. V is TRBV7-9 and J is TRBJ2-1; 9 bases match TRBD1. Germline assignment: CDR1 SEHNR and CDR2 FQNEAQ (reference sequence). Germline trimming cut 3 bases from V and 2 bases from J; bases unmatched to any gene: 11. There are 18 residues in the CDR3.

The V call is TRBV11-3, the J call TRBJ1-5, with a weak D call TRBD1 (6 bases). CDR3 length: 13 amino acids. V gave up 8 bases and J gave up 3 bases, with 11 bases separating them. Germline-derived CDR1 and CDR2 are SGHNT and YENEEA. The CDR3 is CASRGQDNQPQHF. Here the CDR3 DNA reads TGTGCCAGCCGGGGGCAGGACAATCAGCCCCAGCATTTT.

The J gene is TRBJ2-3, the V gene TRBV6-1, with D possibly matching TRBD2 (6 bases). Germline V gives CDR1 MNHNS, CDR2 SASEGT. V lost 7 bases and J lost 7, with 9 bases in between. The CDR3 spans 11 residues. CDR3 sequence reads: CASTGDHTQYF. For the CDR3, the DNA is TGTGCCAGCACGGGAGATCATACGCAGTATTTT.

The chain employs TRBV19 and TRBJ2-1, with 9 bases aligning to TRBD2. The CDR3 length is 16 residues. The trim removed 1 base at V and 7 bases at J, leaving 8 bases unmatched. The germline gives CDR1 LNHDA, CDR2 SQIVND (reference sequence). CDR3 loop: CASSIGRGLAGNEQFF. In nucleotides, the CDR3 is TGTGCCAGTAGTATAGGCAGGGGACTAGCTGGAAATGAGCAGTTCTTC.

The V gene is TRBV4-3, the J gene TRBJ2-7; D is ambiguous. Trimming stripped 0 bases from V and 4 bases from J, with 10 bases between. CDR1 and CDR2 (germline): LGHNA, YSLEER. This CDR3 comprises 14 residues. The CDR3 bases are TGCGCCAGCAGCCAAGATAATCTGGTTTACGAGCAGTACTTC. This gives the protein CASSQDNLVYEQYF.